These T cell receptor beta chains were read from a single sample in a study of T cell responses to AZD1222 COVID-19 vaccine. Only in-frame clones appear in the TCRdb table, and some are missing; sequencing was by immunoSEQ multiplex PCR. The sample lists about 130,000 clones, roughly nine tenths occurring once. The sequencing here drew on peripheral blood, taken 28 days after the second AZD1222 dose. These receptors were obtained from an adult who received the AZD1222 COVID-19 vaccine. CDR3s include the opening cysteine and the closing phenylalanine or tryptophan. Part of the rows lack a size; the others show once, few, many or a class for expanded clones.

clone_size v_call cdr3_aa
NA TRBV10-2 CASSEPKQGQETQYF
NA TRBV7-2 CASSLRDSPGNTIYF
NA TRBV4-2 CASSPAEGREGEKLFF
NA TRBV7-2 CASSPPTETQYF
NA TRBV7-9 CASSRPDSSGNTIYF
NA TRBV7-7 CASSLAAGHNTGELFF
NA TRBV27 CASSTLRGTHYGYTF
NA TRBV5-1 CASSFRTGPGSGNNEQFF
few TRBV15 CATSSSWGTGELFF
few TRBV9 CASSAGPGQGFTGELFF
NA TRBV25-1 CASSAAVAFRHYGYTF
NA TRBV15 CATSRERQPQHF
NA TRBV10-3 CAIMGSGAYNEQFF
NA TRBV7-3 CASSLNPGLDTQYF
few TRBV25-1 CASSEQGFEQFF
NA TRBV4-3 CASSLWGREAEAFF
NA TRBV11-2 CASSLGPGFTNEKLFF
NA TRBV5-1 CASSSPGLAGKEQFF
NA TRBV28 CASSQQGFEQYF
NA TRBV28 CASSFGSDGYTF
NA TRBV7-9 CANASETQYF
NA TRBV5-5 CASSRTGQLNQPQHF
NA TRBV2 CASQDDRSYGYTF
few TRBV7-2 CASSLARGPGGYTF
many TRBV6-4 CASSAIGGAPDTQYF
NA TRBV14 CASSQDRYQNTEAFF
NA TRBV6-5 CASNRQGPVISEAFF
once TRBV30 CACSRASETQYF
few TRBV11-2 CASSPRDRGTTEAFF
NA TRBV4-3 CASSQDPVDSDLNQPQHF
NA TRBV6-5 CASSPGGRTNYGYTF
NA TRBV7-2 CASSLVDEQYF
NA TRBV29-1 CSVEGPQFGYTF
NA TRBV7-9 CASREAGGYNEQFF
NA TRBV7-9 CASGEVGSYEQYF
once TRBV18 CASSPRDSPGYTF
NA TRBV25-1 CASSSTSTLETQYF
NA TRBV6-7 CASSYSRQGGDTEAFF